This T cell receptor (beta chain) is from a study of T cell changes during pregnancy in multiple sclerosis. From germline, CDR1 is LNHDA and CDR2 SQIVND (reference sequence). V was pared by 3 bases and J by 5 bases, with 13 bases between. The CDR3 totals 14 residues. The method was immunoSEQ multiplex PCR; TCRdb's version includes in-frame clones alone and lacks a portion of them. The sample contains 57,000 or so clones, 88% of which appear only once. The sample holds one count of this clone. This TCR was recovered from a female donor with multiple sclerosis, enrolled in a pregnancy study. Sequenced material: peripheral blood, taken in the first trimester of pregnancy. The J gene is TRBJ1-1, the V gene TRBV19, with D maybe TRBD1 (5 bases). CDR3: CASSMLKGRTEAFF. Here the CDR3 DNA reads TGTGCCAGTAGTATGTTGAAGGGGAGGACTGAAGCTTTCTTT.